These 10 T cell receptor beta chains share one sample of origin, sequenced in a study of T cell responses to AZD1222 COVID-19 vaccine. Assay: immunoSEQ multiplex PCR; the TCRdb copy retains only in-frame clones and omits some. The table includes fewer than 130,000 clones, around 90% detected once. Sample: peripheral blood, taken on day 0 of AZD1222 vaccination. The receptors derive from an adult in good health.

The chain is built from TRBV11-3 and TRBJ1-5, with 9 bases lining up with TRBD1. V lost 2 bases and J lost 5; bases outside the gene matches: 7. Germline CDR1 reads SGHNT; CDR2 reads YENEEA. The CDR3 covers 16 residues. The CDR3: CASSLKGQGTDQPQHF. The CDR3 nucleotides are TGTGCCAGCAGCTTAAAGGGACAGGGAACCGATCAGCCCCAGCATTTT.

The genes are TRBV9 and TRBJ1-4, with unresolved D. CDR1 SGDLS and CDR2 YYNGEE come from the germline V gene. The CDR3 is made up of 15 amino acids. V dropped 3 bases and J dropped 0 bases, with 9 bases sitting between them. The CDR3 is CASSGGKSTNEKLFF. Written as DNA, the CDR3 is TGTGCCAGCAGCGGAGGGAAGTCAACTAATGAAAAACTGTTTTTT.

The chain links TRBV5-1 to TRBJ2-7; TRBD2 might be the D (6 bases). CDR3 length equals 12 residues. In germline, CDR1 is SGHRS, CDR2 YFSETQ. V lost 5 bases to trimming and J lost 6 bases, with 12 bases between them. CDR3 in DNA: TGCGCCAGCAGAGGCGGGGACTCCGAGCAGTACTTC. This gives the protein CASRGGDSEQYF.

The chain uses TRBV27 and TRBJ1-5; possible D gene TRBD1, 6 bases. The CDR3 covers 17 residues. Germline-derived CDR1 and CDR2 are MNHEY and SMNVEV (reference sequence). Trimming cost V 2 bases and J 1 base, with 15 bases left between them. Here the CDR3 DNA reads TGTGCCAGCAGTTTAGGGGGTAGGGGGTTCAGCAATCAGCCCCAGCATTTT. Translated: CASSLGGRGFSNQPQHF.

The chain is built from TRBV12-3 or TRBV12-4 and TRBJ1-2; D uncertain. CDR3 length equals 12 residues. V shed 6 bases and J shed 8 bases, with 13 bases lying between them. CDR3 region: CASRRPLGGYTF. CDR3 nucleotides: TGTGCCAGCAGGCGCCCTCTGGGCGGCTACACCTTC.

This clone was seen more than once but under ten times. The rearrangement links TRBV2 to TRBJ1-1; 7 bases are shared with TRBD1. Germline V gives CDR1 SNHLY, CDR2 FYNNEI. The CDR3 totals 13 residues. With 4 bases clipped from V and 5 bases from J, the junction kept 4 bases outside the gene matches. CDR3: CASSAQGRTEAFF. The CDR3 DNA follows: TGTGCCAGCAGTGCACAGGGGAGGACTGAAGCTTTCTTT.

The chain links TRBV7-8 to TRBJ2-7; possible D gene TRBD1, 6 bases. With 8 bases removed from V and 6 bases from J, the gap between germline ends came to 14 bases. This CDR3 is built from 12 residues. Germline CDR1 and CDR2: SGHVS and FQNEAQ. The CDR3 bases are TGTGCCAGCGGGTATTCAGGGGCCGAGCAGTACTTC. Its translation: CASGYSGAEQYF.

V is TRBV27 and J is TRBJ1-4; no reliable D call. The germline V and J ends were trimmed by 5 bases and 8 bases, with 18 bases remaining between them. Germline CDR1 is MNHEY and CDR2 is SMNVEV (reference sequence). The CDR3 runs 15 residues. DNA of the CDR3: TGTGCCAGCAGTCCGTTATCGGGAGTCGGGGAAAAACTGTTTTTT. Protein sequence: CASSPLSGVGEKLFF.

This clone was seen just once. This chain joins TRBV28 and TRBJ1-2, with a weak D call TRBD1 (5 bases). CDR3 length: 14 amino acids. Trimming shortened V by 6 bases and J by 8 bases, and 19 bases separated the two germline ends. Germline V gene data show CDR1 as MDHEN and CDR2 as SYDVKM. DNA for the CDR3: TGTGCCAGCAGCTTTACTGGCCGAAGGGGCGGCTACACCTTC. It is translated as CASSFTGRRGGYTF.

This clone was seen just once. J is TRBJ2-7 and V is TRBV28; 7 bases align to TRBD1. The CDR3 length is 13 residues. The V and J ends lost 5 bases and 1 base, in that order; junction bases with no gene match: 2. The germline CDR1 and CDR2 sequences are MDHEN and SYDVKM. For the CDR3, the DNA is TGTGCCAGCAGTGGGGGACAGTCCTACGAGCAGTACTTC. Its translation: CASSGGQSYEQYF.